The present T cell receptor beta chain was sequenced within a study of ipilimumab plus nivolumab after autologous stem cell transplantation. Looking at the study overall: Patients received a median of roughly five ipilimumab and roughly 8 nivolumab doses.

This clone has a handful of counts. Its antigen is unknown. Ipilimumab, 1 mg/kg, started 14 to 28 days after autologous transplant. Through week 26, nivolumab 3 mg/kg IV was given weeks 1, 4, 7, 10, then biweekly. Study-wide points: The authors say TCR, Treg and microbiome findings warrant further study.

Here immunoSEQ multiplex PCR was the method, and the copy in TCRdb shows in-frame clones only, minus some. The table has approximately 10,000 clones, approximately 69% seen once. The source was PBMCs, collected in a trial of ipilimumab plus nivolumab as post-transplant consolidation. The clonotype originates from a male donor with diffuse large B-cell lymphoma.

DNA of the CDR3: TGTGCCAGCAGCGTAGGTAGCGGGAGGATCAATGAGCAGTTCTTC. It translates to CASSVGSGRINEQFF. The chain combines TRBV9 with TRBJ2-1; 10 bases match TRBD2. CDR3 length equals 15 residues. V lost 0 bases and J lost 6; bases outside the gene matches: 3. Looked up from germline, CDR1 is SGDLS and CDR2 is YYNGEE.